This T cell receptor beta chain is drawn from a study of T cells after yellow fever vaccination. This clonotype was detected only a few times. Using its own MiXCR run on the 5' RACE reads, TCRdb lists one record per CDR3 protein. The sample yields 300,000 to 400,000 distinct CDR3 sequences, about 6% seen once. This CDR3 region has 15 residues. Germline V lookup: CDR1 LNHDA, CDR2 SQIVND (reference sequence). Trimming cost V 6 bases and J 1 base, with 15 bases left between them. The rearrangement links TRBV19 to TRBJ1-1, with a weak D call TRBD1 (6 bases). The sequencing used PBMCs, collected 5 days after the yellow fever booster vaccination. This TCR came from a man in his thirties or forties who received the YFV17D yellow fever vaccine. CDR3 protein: CASSRGLVGNTEAFF. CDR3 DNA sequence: TGTGCCAGTAGCCGGGGGCTTGTCGGGAACACTGAAGCTTTCTTT.